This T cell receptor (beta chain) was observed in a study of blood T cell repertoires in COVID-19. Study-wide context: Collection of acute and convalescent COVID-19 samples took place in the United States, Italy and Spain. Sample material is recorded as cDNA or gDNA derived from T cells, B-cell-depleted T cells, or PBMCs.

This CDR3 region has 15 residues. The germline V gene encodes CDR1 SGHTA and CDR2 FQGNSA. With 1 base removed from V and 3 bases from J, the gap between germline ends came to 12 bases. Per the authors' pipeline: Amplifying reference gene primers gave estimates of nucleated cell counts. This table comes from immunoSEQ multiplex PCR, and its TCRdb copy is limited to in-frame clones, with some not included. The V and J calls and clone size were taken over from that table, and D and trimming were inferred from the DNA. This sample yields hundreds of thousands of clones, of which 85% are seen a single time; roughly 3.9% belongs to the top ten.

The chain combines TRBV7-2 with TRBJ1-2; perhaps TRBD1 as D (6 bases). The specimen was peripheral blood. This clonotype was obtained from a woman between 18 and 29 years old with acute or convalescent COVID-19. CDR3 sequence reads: CASSLVLRGYYGYTF. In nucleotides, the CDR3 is TGTGCCAGCAGCTTAGTTCTCAGGGGTTACTATGGCTACACCTTC.